Below, 9 T cell receptor beta chains from the same sample are listed, as sequenced in a study of blood T cell repertoires in COVID-19 (dated by TCRdb to 2018 to 2020). Library prep was done by the immunoSEQ multiplex PCR assay. As stored in TCRdb, this immuneACCESS dataset retains in-frame rearrangements with V and J assigned. A fraction of the clones does not appear; measured against another copy, unresolved V genes explain less than half of the discrepancy, and the remainder lacks a known reason. The sample yields under 50,000 clones; about 92% were counted once. Of the sample, around 1% falls within the top ten clones. Source material: peripheral blood. The receptors were sampled from a man between 60 and 75 years old with COVID-19, enrolled during active disease.

The rearrangement joins TRBV3-1 (or the pseudogene TRBV3-2) to TRBJ2-3; D is undetermined. Trimming removed 1 base at V and 0 bases at J, with 11 bases between. Germline values: CDR1 LGHDT, CDR2 YNNKEL (reference sequence). The CDR3 loop spans 16 amino acids. CDR3 DNA: TGTGCCAGCAGCCAAGTGAGTGTTACTAGCACAGATACGCAGTATTTT. Its protein product is CASSQVSVTSTDTQYF.

The chain uses TRBV7-2 and TRBJ2-1; weak D call: TRBD2 (5 bases). Trimming pared 1 base from V and 9 bases from J, leaving 10 bases between. Germline V CDR1 and CDR2: SGHTA, FQGNSA. CDR3 length: 13 amino acids. The CDR3 reads CASSLVRGSEQFF. In nucleotides, the CDR3 is TGTGCCAGCAGCTTAGTACGGGGTAGTGAGCAGTTCTTC.

V usage is TRBV6-5 and J usage is TRBJ1-4, with no clear D. The CDR3 contains 13 residues. V lost 6 bases to trimming and J lost 3 bases, with 8 bases between them. Germline assignment: CDR1 MNHEY and CDR2 SVGAGI. CDR3 in amino acids: CASRSGANEKLFF. In nucleotides, the CDR3 is TGTGCCAGCAGATCCGGGGCTAATGAAAAACTGTTTTTT.

This clone was detected once. The chain joins TRBV10-3 to TRBJ1-1, with 10 bases fitting TRBD1. Germline V gene sequence: CDR1 ENHRY, CDR2 SYGVKD. The CDR3 is 15 residues long. Trimming removed 8 bases from V and 5 bases from J; junction bases left unmatched: 11. Here the CDR3 DNA reads TGTGCCATCGGAGGGAGACAGGACAGGGGGACTGAAGCTTTCTTT. Protein product: CAIGGRQDRGTEAFF.

This chain connects TRBV30 to TRBJ1-2; a weak D match, TRBD1 (5 bases). CDR1 GTSNPN and CDR2 SVGIG come from the germline V gene (reference sequence). V dropped 2 bases and J dropped 4 bases, with 20 bases sitting between them. The CDR3 spans 16 residues. CDR3 sequence reads: CAWSRKGGDVSYGYTF. The CDR3 region has the DNA TGTGCCTGGAGTCGAAAGGGAGGGGATGTTAGCTATGGCTACACCTTC.

The chain is built from TRBV5-1 and TRBJ2-1; possibly TRBD2 for D (7 bases). The CDR3 covers 16 residues. The V and J ends lost 1 base and 3 bases respectively, with 14 bases between them. The V gene's germline CDR1 is SGHRS and CDR2 YFSETQ. CDR3 residues: CASSLLGGAGYNEQFF. The CDR3 DNA follows: TGCGCCAGCAGCTTGTTAGGGGGGGCTGGCTACAATGAGCAGTTCTTC.

This chain connects TRBV5-4 to TRBJ2-4, with D uncertain. CDR1 is SGHNT, CDR2 YYREEE, per germline (reference sequence). The CDR3 is made up of 13 amino acids. V lost 0 bases and J 5 bases, leaving 6 bases between the germline ends. DNA of the CDR3: TGTGCCAGCAGCTTGGCCGGAGAAAACATTCAGTACTTC. This translates into CASSLAGENIQYF.

This chain connects TRBV27 to TRBJ1-5; D is unresolved. CDR3 length: 14 residues. V lost 2 bases and J 1 base, leaving 6 bases between the germline ends. The germline CDR1 and CDR2 sequences are MNHEY and SMNVEV (reference sequence). CDR3 sequence: CASSLAGSNQPQHF. CDR3 in DNA: TGTGCCAGCAGTTTAGCGGGGAGCAATCAGCCCCAGCATTTT.

This sequence joins TRBV28 and TRBJ1-1; D is possibly TRBD1 (6 bases). From germline, CDR1 is MDHEN and CDR2 SYDVKM. V lost 10 bases, J lost 1 base, and 19 bases lay in between. The CDR3 totals 15 residues. CDR3 sequence reads: CATQGGGQGNTEAFF. Here the CDR3 DNA reads TGTGCCACCCAGGGCGGGGGGCAAGGGAACACTGAAGCTTTCTTT.